The clone carrying this T cell receptor (beta chain) was seen repeatedly, ten times or more. Time point meaning: patch test 1, 2 weeks after DPC sensitization. The treatment was: therapeutic diphenylcyclopropenone sensitization with weekly scalp DPC. Germline V gene data show CDR1 as MDHEN and CDR2 as SYDVKM. CDR3 size: 12 residues. V was clipped by 5 bases and J by 5 bases, with 9 bases between them. This entry is derived from a study of human T cells and chemical hapten exposure. TCRdb ran MiXCR on the RACE reads and lists one entry per CDR3 protein. This table has approximately 71,000 distinct CDR3 sequences, approximately 9.4% appearing once.

This receptor was taken from a woman in her forties with alopecia areata. Some clones in this sample may be carry-over from other donors' samples. This sample comprised whole blood, obtained in connection with sensitization to the hapten diphenylcyclopropenone (DPC). The chain employs TRBV28 and TRBJ1-2; D gene ambiguous. The CDR3 region has the DNA TGTGCCAGCAGTCCACCCTTTTATGGCTACACCTTC. It is translated as CASSPPFYGYTF.